Each of the 26 T cell receptor beta chains below was sequenced from the same sample in a study of blood T cell repertoires in COVID-19. Libraries were prepared by immunoSEQ multiplex PCR; TCRdb keeps only in-frame clonotypes and omits some of them. Among around 200,000 clones listed, around 85% were seen once. Sequencing was carried out using PBMCs or T cells enriched from blood (not recorded which). The receptors here all came from a man aged 40-49 years who had recovered from COVID-19.

This rearrangement joins TRBV4-3 to TRBJ1-4, with D possibly matching TRBD1 (5 bases). Trimming took 0 bases from V and 5 from J, leaving 10 bases between them. Germline lookup yields CDR1 LGHNA and CDR2 YSLEER. This CDR3 spans 15 amino acids. This CDR3 is CASSQEDRINEKLFF. The CDR3 DNA is TGCGCCAGCAGCCAAGAAGACAGAATAAATGAAAAACTGTTTTTT.

This rearrangement joins TRBV5-4 to TRBJ2-5, with D perhaps matching TRBD2 (6 bases). This CDR3 has 14 residues. Per the germline V gene, CDR1 is SGHNT and CDR2 is YYREEE (reference sequence). V was pared by 0 bases and J by 3 bases, with 9 bases between. Here the CDR3 reads CASSLEIAEETQYF. The CDR3 region has the DNA TGTGCCAGCAGCTTGGAGATAGCGGAAGAGACCCAGTACTTC.

This clone appeared a single time. Here the CDR3 reads CASKDGTGQPQHF. The CDR3 region has the DNA TGTGCCAGCAAAGATGGGACAGGTCAGCCCCAGCATTTT. V gene TRBV6-5 combines with J gene TRBJ1-5; 8 bases match TRBD1. There are 13 residues in the CDR3. The germline CDR1 and CDR2 sequences are MNHEY and SVGAGI. V was clipped by 7 bases and J by 6 bases; unmatched bases: 5.

The gene calls are TRBV28 and TRBJ2-7; weak D call: TRBD1 (5 bases). This CDR3 has 13 amino acids. Germline V lookup: CDR1 MDHEN, CDR2 SYDVKM. Trimming shortened V by 2 bases and J by 3 bases, and 8 bases separated the two germline ends. The CDR3 here is CASSLEQDYEQYF. CDR3 in DNA: TGTGCCAGCAGTTTAGAACAGGACTACGAGCAGTACTTC.

The CDR3 here is CASSPSLAGRSYEQYF. In DNA form, the CDR3 reads TGTGCCAGCAGTCCCTCCCTGGCGGGTCGCTCCTACGAGCAGTACTTC. This sequence joins TRBV27 and TRBJ2-7; weak D call: TRBD2 (5 bases). Per the germline V gene, CDR1 is MNHEY and CDR2 is SMNVEV (reference sequence). V was trimmed by 5 bases and J by 0 bases, leaving 17 bases between them. This CDR3 has 16 amino acids.

The chain carries TRBV28 and TRBJ2-3, with 9 bases fitting TRBD2. The CDR3 is 13 amino acids. V was clipped by 8 bases and J by 2 bases; unmatched bases: 2. Per the germline V gene, CDR1 is MDHEN and CDR2 is SYDVKM. CDR3 DNA sequence: TGTGCCAGCTCTAGCGGGAACACAGATACGCAGTATTTT. It codes for CASSSGNTDTQYF.

The chain joins TRBV5-1 to TRBJ2-7; 12 bases align to TRBD2. Germline CDR1 reads SGHRS; CDR2 reads YFSETQ. J was trimmed by 5 bases and V by 7 bases; bases with no gene match: 7. The CDR3 spans 14 residues. CDR3 protein: CASRRLAGADEQYF. In nucleotides, the CDR3 is TGCGCCAGCCGCAGACTAGCGGGAGCCGACGAGCAGTACTTC.

This chain links TRBV3-1 (or the pseudogene TRBV3-2) with TRBJ2-5; 12 nucleotides match TRBD2. Germline CDR1 and CDR2: LGHDT and YNNKEL (reference sequence). The CDR3 consists of 16 residues. V shed 1 base, J shed 5 bases, and the junction held 5 bases outside the gene matches. CDR3 nucleotide sequence: TGTGCCAGCAGCCAAGGGCTAGCGGGAGGGGAGGAGACCCAGTACTTC. This gives the protein CASSQGLAGGEETQYF.

V and J are TRBV25-1 and TRBJ2-3, with TRBD1 matching 9 bases. This CDR3 contains 17 residues. Germline loops: CDR1 MGHDK, CDR2 SYGVNS. The V gene end was trimmed by 6 bases and the J gene end by 3 bases; junction bases not matched to a gene: 13. CDR3 DNA: TGTGCCAGCAGGAACGTTAGGGGACAGGGCGGGACAGATACGCAGTATTTT. Amino acids: CASRNVRGQGGTDTQYF.

The chain joins TRBV12-3 or TRBV12-4 to TRBJ2-5; 9 bases are a match to TRBD1. This CDR3 is built from 13 residues. The J segment lost 5 bases and the V segment lost 5 bases, leaving 3 bases of the junction unmatched. The chain's CDR3 is CASSTGGRETQYF. The CDR3 DNA follows: TGTGCCAGCAGTACAGGGGGCCGGGAGACCCAGTACTTC.

The chain combines TRBV5-1 with TRBJ2-5, with D maybe TRBD2 (5 bases). The V gene's germline CDR1 is SGHRS and CDR2 YFSETQ. V lost 1 base, J lost 2 bases, and 9 bases lay in between. CDR3 length: 14 amino acids. In DNA form, the CDR3 reads TGCGCCAGCAGCTTGAGCGGCTTTCAAGAGACCCAGTACTTC. This translates into CASSLSGFQETQYF.

The rearrangement joins TRBV7-9 to TRBJ2-7; perhaps TRBD2 as D (5 bases). The CDR3 spans 14 residues. Trimming left V 0 bases short and J 3 bases short, with 9 bases between. Germline V gene data show CDR1 as SEHNR and CDR2 as FQNEAQ (reference sequence). The CDR3 reads CASSLALRDYEQYF. The DNA for the CDR3 is TGTGCCAGCAGCTTAGCACTACGGGACTACGAGCAGTACTTC. The complete variable domain, with remaining parts taken from reference TRBV7-9 and TRBJ2-7, reads DTGVSQNPRHKITKRGQNVTFRCDPISEHNRLYWYRQTLGQGPEFLTYFQNEAQLEKSRLLSDRFSAERPKGSFSTLEIQRTEQGDSAMYLCASSLALRDYEQYFGPGTRLTVT.

Only a few counts were recorded for this clone. Distinct nucleotide sequences in the sample also encode this CDR3. This sequence joins TRBV7-8 and TRBJ1-3; the D gene is possibly TRBD1 (5 bases). Trimming pared 1 base from V and 3 bases from J, leaving 10 bases between. Looked up from germline, CDR1 is SGHVS and CDR2 is FQNEAQ. CDR3 length: 15 residues. The CDR3 reads CASSLGQGGGNTIYF. The CDR3 region has the DNA TGTGCCAGCAGCTTAGGGCAGGGCGGTGGAAACACCATATATTTT.

This chain joins TRBV7-6 and TRBJ1-1, with TRBD1 identical over 9 bases. The CDR3 contains 15 residues. The germline V gene has CDR1 SGHVS and CDR2 FNYEAQ. V shed 0 bases and J 2 bases; nucleotides not matched to a gene: 1. CDR3 bases: TGTGCCAGCAGCTTAGCGACAGGGGGTAACACTGAAGCTTTCTTT. Protein: CASSLATGGNTEAFF.

The rearrangement uses TRBV13 and TRBJ2-7; 8 bases match TRBD2. The CDR3 spans 14 residues. The V and J ends lost 8 bases and 0 bases, in that order; junction bases with no gene match: 6. The germline gives CDR1 PRHDT, CDR2 FYEKMQ (reference sequence). This chain's CDR3 is CASDKRGSSYEQYF. The CDR3 DNA reads TGTGCCAGCGATAAGCGGGGGAGCTCCTACGAGCAGTACTTC.

The chain combines TRBV5-1 with TRBJ2-3, with a possible D match to TRBD1 (5 bases). V was cut by 0 bases and J by 1 base, with 6 bases left in between. This CDR3 contains 14 residues. Per germline, CDR1 SGHRS and CDR2 YFSETQ. The CDR3 is CASSLEQGTDTQYF. CDR3 in DNA: TGCGCCAGCAGCTTGGAACAGGGCACAGATACGCAGTATTTT.

The chain combines TRBV16 with TRBJ1-4; no clear D. V dropped 5 bases and J dropped 7 bases, with 11 bases sitting between them. The CDR3 has 13 amino acids. Germline CDR1 is KGHSY and CDR2 is FQNENV. The CDR3 spells CASSVSLLEKLFF. The DNA for the CDR3 is TGTGCCAGCAGCGTGAGTCTTCTTGAAAAACTGTTTTTT.

V and J are TRBV5-1 and TRBJ2-1; 12 nucleotides match TRBD2. The CDR3 is 15 residues long. Germline V gives CDR1 SGHRS, CDR2 YFSETQ. The V and J ends lost 4 bases and 7 bases, in that order; junction bases with no gene match: 6. The CDR3: CASSPGLAGRNEQFF. In DNA form, the CDR3 reads TGCGCCAGCAGCCCCGGACTAGCGGGAAGGAATGAGCAGTTCTTC.

This chain connects TRBV19 to TRBJ1-5; 9 nucleotides match TRBD1. V dropped 4 bases and J dropped 3; count of bases not matched to a gene: 4. Germline values: CDR1 LNHDA, CDR2 SQIVND (reference sequence). The CDR3 consists of 15 residues. The CDR3 coding sequence is TGTGCCAGTAGTAGTGGACAGGGGAACAATCAGCCCCAGCATTTT. This sequence encodes CASSSGQGNNQPQHF.

This chain links TRBV4-1 with TRBJ2-5, with 11 bases aligning to TRBD2. The CDR3 sequence is 16 residues long. Germline V CDR1 and CDR2: MGHRA, YSYEKL. Losses at the gene ends were 4 bases for V and 1 base for J; bases not matched to a gene: 5. This CDR3 is CASSLTTSGTQETQYF. The CDR3 DNA reads as TGCGCCAGCAGCCTGACGACTAGCGGGACCCAAGAGACCCAGTACTTC.

The chain recombines TRBV30 with TRBJ2-4; possibly TRBD2 for D (5 bases). Trimming pared 5 bases from V and 9 bases from J, leaving 14 bases between. The CDR3 extends over 12 amino acids. Germline V CDR1 and CDR2: GTSNPN, SVGIG (reference sequence). In DNA, the CDR3 is TGTGCCTGGGAGTCTGGAGGTGGCATTCAGTACTTC. Its translation is CAWESGGGIQYF.

This chain joins TRBV9 and TRBJ1-1, with D tentatively TRBD1 (5 bases). CDR1 is SGDLS, CDR2 YYNGEE, per germline. The CDR3 covers 13 residues. V lost 4 bases and J lost 2, with 9 bases in between. In nucleotides, the CDR3 is TGTGCCAGCAGCATGACAGTTAACACTGAAGCTTTCTTT. Its protein is CASSMTVNTEAFF.

The chain links TRBV6-5 to TRBJ2-6, with D tentatively TRBD1 (6 bases). The V gene lost 8 bases and the J gene lost 2 bases, with 7 bases spanning the gap. The CDR3 extends over 13 amino acids. Germline V gives CDR1 MNHEY, CDR2 SVGAGI. For the CDR3, the DNA is TGTGCCAGCCGGACAGCTGGGGCCAACGTCCTGACTTTC. Translating it yields CASRTAGANVLTF.

The chain couples TRBV4-2 to TRBJ1-2; maybe TRBD1 (5 bases). Germline loops: CDR1 LGHNA, CDR2 YNFKEQ. The CDR3 covers 15 residues. V was clipped by 3 bases and J by 4 bases, with 15 bases between them. CDR3 bases: TGTGCCAGCAGCCAGGGCGGGGGTTTCGGCTATGGCTACACCTTC. This codes for CASSQGGGFGYGYTF.

The rearrangement uses TRBV28 and TRBJ1-6; no definite D call. CDR1 is MDHEN, CDR2 SYDVKM, per germline. This CDR3 is built from 17 residues. V lost 4 bases and J 6 bases, leaving 19 bases between the germline ends. CDR3 in amino acids: CASSSPTRRTGNSPLHF. CDR3 nucleotides: TGTGCCAGCAGTTCTCCAACAAGACGGACTGGTAATTCACCCCTCCACTTT.

The count of this clone is one. The chain combines TRBV18 with TRBJ2-1; 7 bases map to TRBD1. V was clipped by 4 bases and J by 6 bases; unmatched bases: 3. CDR1 KGHSH and CDR2 LQKENI come from the germline V gene. The CDR3 covers 13 residues. As DNA, the CDR3 is TGTGCCAGCTCACTTCCAGGGGGCAATGAGCAGTTCTTC. It specifies CASSLPGGNEQFF. Using reference TRBV18 and TRBJ2-1 for the parts outside the CDR3, the full variable domain is NAGVMQNPRHLVRRRGQEARLRCSPMKGHSHVYWYRQLPEEGLKFMVYLQKENIIDESGMPKERFSAEFPKEGPSILRIQQVVRGDSAAYFCASSLPGGNEQFFGPGTRLTVL.